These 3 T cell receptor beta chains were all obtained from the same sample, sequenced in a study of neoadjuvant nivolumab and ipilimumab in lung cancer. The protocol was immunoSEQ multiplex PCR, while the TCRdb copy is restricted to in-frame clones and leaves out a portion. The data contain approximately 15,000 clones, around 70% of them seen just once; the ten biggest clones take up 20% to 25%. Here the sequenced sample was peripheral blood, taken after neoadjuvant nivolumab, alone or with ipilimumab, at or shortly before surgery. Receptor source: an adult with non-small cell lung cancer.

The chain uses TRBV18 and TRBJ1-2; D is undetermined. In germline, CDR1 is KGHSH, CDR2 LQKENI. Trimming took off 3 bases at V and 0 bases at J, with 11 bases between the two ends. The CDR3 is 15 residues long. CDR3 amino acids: CASSPVEQANYGYTF. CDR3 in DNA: TGTGCCAGCTCACCGGTGGAGCAAGCTAACTATGGCTACACCTTC.

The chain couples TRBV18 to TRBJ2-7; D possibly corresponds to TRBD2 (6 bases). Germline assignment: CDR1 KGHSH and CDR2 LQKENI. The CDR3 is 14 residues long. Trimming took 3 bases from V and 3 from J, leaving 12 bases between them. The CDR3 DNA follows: TGTGCCAGCTCACCGGGACTCCTTAACTACGAGCAGTACTTC. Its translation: CASSPGLLNYEQYF.

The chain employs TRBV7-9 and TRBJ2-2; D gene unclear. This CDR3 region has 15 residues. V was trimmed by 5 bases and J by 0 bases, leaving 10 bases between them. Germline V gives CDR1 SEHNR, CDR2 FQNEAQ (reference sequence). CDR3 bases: TGTGCCAGCAGCCTTCTGCCTTCGAACACCGGGGAGCTGTTTTTT. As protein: CASSLLPSNTGELFF.